This TCR beta chain was captured in a study of shared clonotypes between healthy human individuals. Study context: Each donor contributed plates that comprised three CD4 naive, three CD4 memory, two CD8 naive and one CD8 memory.

With respect to this clone: The antigen remains undetermined.

Splitting the CD4+ cells yielded a CD45RA+ naive subset and a CD45RA-negative memory subset. The data were produced by immunoSEQ multiplex PCR, yet TCRdb's version contains in-frame clones alone and is incomplete. The data hold fewer than 3 million clones, with under 95% observed a single time. Whole-study results and caveats: For sorted subsets, rarefaction showed incomplete sequencing despite large depth. Roughly 5% of naive CD4 clonotypes were shared across four donors.

Between the trimmed V and J ends, which lost 5 bases and 4 bases, there was a span of 17 bases. The CDR3 spans 15 residues. Germline CDR1 is SSHAT and CDR2 is FNYEAQ (reference sequence). What was sequenced was naive CD4+ T cells from PBMCs. The sample's subset: CD45RA+ positively selected. The V and J genes are TRBV7-7 and TRBJ2-5, with D unclear. The sequence derives from a man aged 18 to 30 in good health. Some clones in this sample may be carry-over from other donors' samples. The CDR3 bases are TGTGCCAGCAGCCGCGATAGACTGACCGGAGAGACCCAGTACTTC. It is translated as CASSRDRLTGETQYF. The full variable domain, with the rest looked up from reference TRBV7-7 and TRBJ2-5, is GAGVSQSPRYKVTKRGQDVTLRCDPISSHATLYWYQQALGQGPEFLTYFNYEAQPDKSGLPSDRFSAERPEGSISTLTIQRTEQRDSAMYRCASSRDRLTGETQYFGPGTRLLVL.